These T cell receptor beta chains were read from a single sample in a study of Graves' ophthalmopathy and Graves' hyperthyroidism. TCRdb re-called the multiplex PCR reads through MiXCR, storing one row per CDR3 protein. The table has 400,000 or so distinct CDR3 sequences, approximately 15% seen once; the top ten hold approximately 7%. Sequencing used peripheral blood. The receptors were gathered from a woman younger than 30 with stable Graves' hyperthyroidism. The CDR3 runs from the conserved cysteine through the conserved F or W. A D gene is named only where the DNA matches it firmly. Clone size is shown for a subset of rows, as once, few, many or a class of expanded clone.

V	size	J	D	DNA	CDR3
TRBV28	few	TRBJ1-3	.	TGTGCCAGCAGAGTCCTTTCTGGAAACACCATATATTTT	CASRVLSGNTIYF
TRBV20-1	many	TRBJ2-5	TRBD2	TGCAGTGCTAATCCCGGGACTAGCCTGGAGACCCAGTACTTC	CSANPGTSLETQYF
TRBV5-1	many	TRBJ2-7	.	TGCGCCAGCAGCTCCAGAAGTCAGACCTCCTACGAGCAGTACTTC	CASSSRSQTSYEQYF
TRBV5-1	few	TRBJ2-4	TRBD2	TGCGCCAGCAGCTTGGCACTAGCGGGGGGCAAAAACATTCAGTACTTC	CASSLALAGGKNIQYF
TRBV6-5	.	TRBJ2-7	.	TGTGCCAGCAGTAACGGGACACTCTCCTACGAGCAGTACTTC	CASSNGTLSYEQYF
TRBV27	.	TRBJ1-5	.	TGTGCCAGCAGGCCGGTTTATAGGGGGAATCAGCCCCAGCATTTT	CASRPVYRGNQPQHF
TRBV11-1	many	TRBJ1-6	.	TGTGCCAGCAGCTTAGAAGACTCGAGCTCCTATAATTCACCCCTCCACTTT	CASSLEDSSSYNSPLHF
TRBV6-4	many	TRBJ1-5	TRBD1	TGTGCCAGCCCAGGGGGCGCCGGGAATCAGCCCCAGCATTTT	CASPGGAGNQPQHF
TRBV20-1	many	TRBJ1-5	.	TGCAGTGCTCAGACTGTCGGGAATAGCAATCAGCCCCAGCATTTT	CSAQTVGNSNQPQHF
TRBV27	many	TRBJ1-1	.	TGTGCCAGCAGAGATCGGGGATCGGGTACTGAAGCTTTCTTT	CASRDRGSGTEAFF
TRBV15	many	TRBJ1-2	TRBD1	TGTGCCACCAGCAGGGACAGGGTGAAAAGCGGCTACACCTTC	CATSRDRVKSGYTF
TRBV12-3/TRBV12-4	few	TRBJ2-7	.	TGTGCCAGCAGTTTGGAGGGGACGGAGTCCTACGAGCAGTACTTC	CASSLEGTESYEQYF
TRBV27	many	TRBJ1-2	.	TGTGCCAGCAGTTCCGCCCCTGGGAACTATGGCTACACCTTC	CASSSAPGNYGYTF
TRBV19	.	TRBJ2-3	TRBD2	TGTGCCAGTAGTAGACTAGCGGGGGCAGATACGCAGTATTTT	CASSRLAGADTQYF
TRBV5-1	.	TRBJ2-2	TRBD1	TGCGCCACGCGACCCGGGACAGGGATTAGTATCGGGGAGCTGTTTTTT	CATRPGTGISIGELFF
TRBV7-8	many	TRBJ2-7	.	TGTGCCAGCAGCCCCCAGGGACAAGGCTACGAGCAGTACTTC	CASSPQGQGYEQYF
TRBV19	many	TRBJ2-2	.	TGTGCCAGTAGTATCTCGGGGATGAACACCGGGGAGCTGTTTTTT	CASSISGMNTGELFF
TRBV4-2	.	TRBJ2-7	TRBD1	TGTGCCAGCAGCCAAGTGGGGAACGGACAGGGGGCGGAAGGCGAGCAGTACTTC	CASSQVGNGQGAEGEQYF
TRBV12-3/TRBV12-4	.	TRBJ1-2	.	TGTGCCAGCAGTTTCAGGGGAGCTAACTATGGCTACACCTTC	CASSFRGANYGYTF
TRBV13	many	TRBJ2-7	TRBD1	TGTGCCAGCAGCACCCCCCCGGGACAGGGGTACGAGCAGTACTTC	CASSTPPGQGYEQYF
TRBV12-3/TRBV12-4	.	TRBJ1-1	.	TGTGCCAGCAGGCCCTGGGGGAACACTGAAGCTTTCTTT	CASRPWGNTEAFF
TRBV6-2/TRBV6-3	.	TRBJ1-2	TRBD1	TGTGCCAGCAGTTACTCGACGGGCCCGGGACAGGGAGACTATGGCTACACCTTC	CASSYSTGPGQGDYGYTF
TRBV20-1	many	TRBJ2-5	TRBD1	TGCAGTGCTCCGGGACAGAGGGGGACCCAGTACTTC	CSAPGQRGTQYF
TRBV27	many	TRBJ1-2	TRBD1	TGTGCCAGCAGTTCCGGACAGGGACGCTATGGCTACACCTTC	CASSSGQGRYGYTF
TRBV20-1	many	TRBJ2-2	.	TGCAGTGCTAGAGACCTCAGGGTCACCGGGGAGCTGTTTTTT	CSARDLRVTGELFF
TRBV6-1	many	TRBJ1-2	.	TGTGCCAGCACCCCGGGAGTCTATGGCTACACCTTC	CASTPGVYGYTF
TRBV10-3	many	TRBJ1-2	.	TGTGCCATCGGAACAAACAGGGATTCGGGAGGCTACACCTTC	CAIGTNRDSGGYTF
TRBV5-4	few	TRBJ2-5	TRBD2	TGTGCCAGCAGCTTGCCACTACCGGGACTAAGACAAGAGACCCAGTACTTC	CASSLPLPGLRQETQYF
TRBV12-3/TRBV12-4	.	TRBJ1-2	.	TGTGCCATCAGTTTATACCCTGGCTACACCTTC	CAISLYPGYTF
TRBV7-9	few	TRBJ1-1	.	TGTGCCAGCAGCTTAAGGGCGTATGAAGCTTTCTTT	CASSLRAYEAFF
TRBV12-3/TRBV12-4	many	TRBJ2-7	.	TGTGCCAGCAGTTCCCTAGGCAGGGACGAGCAGTACTTC	CASSSLGRDEQYF
TRBV2	many	TRBJ2-5	.	TGTGCCAGCAGTGTTCACAGCCAAGAGACCCAGTACTTC	CASSVHSQETQYF
TRBV7-9	many	TRBJ1-2	.	TGTGCCAGCAGCTTCGATGAGGTAGCTAACTATGGCTACACCTTC	CASSFDEVANYGYTF
TRBV2	.	TRBJ2-7	TRBD2	TGTGCCAGCAGTGCACCCTGGTCTAGCGGGACCATCGTACCCCCCGACGAGCAGTACTTC	CASSAPWSSGTIVPPDEQYF
TRBV15	many	TRBJ1-1	.	TGTGCCACCAGCAGAGATTTCAGGGGCGGTGAAGCTTTCTTT	CATSRDFRGGEAFF
TRBV11-3	many	TRBJ1-1	TRBD1	TGTGCCAGCAGCGCAAGACAGGGGGACCCTGAAGCTTTCTTT	CASSARQGDPEAFF
TRBV6-2/TRBV6-3	many	TRBJ1-5	.	TGTGCCAGCAGAACAGGCTTAGTTGGCAATCAGCCCCAGCATTTT	CASRTGLVGNQPQHF